This is a list of T cell receptor beta chains from one sample in a study of PD-1 blockade in classical Hodgkin lymphoma. Repertoires were generated with immunoSEQ multiplex PCR, while TCRdb's copy carries only in-frame clones and drops some. Here the sample spans 70,000 to 85,000 clones, approximately 94% being singletons. The sequences come from peripheral blood mononuclear cells (PBMCs), collected at baseline. Source of these receptors: a human donor with classical Hodgkin lymphoma. Each CDR3 is given with its conserved first and last residue. The D gene is left open where the match is weak. The size field is filled for only some rows; it gives once, few, many or a size class.

size,V,D,J,CDR3,DNA
.,TRBV27,.,TRBJ1-1,CASSLGQHFTEAFF,TGTGCCAGCAGTTTAGGGCAGCACTTCACTGAAGCTTTCTTT
.,TRBV30,TRBD1,TRBJ2-1,CAWRIGTDYNEQFF,TGTGCCTGGAGGATTGGGACAGACTACAATGAGCAGTTCTTC
.,TRBV30,.,TRBJ2-3,CAWNWERTDTQYF,TGTGCCTGGAATTGGGAGAGGACAGATACGCAGTATTTT
once,TRBV19,TRBD1,TRBJ1-2,CASSLARGQGGYGYTF,TGTGCCAGTAGCCTTGCCAGGGGGCAAGGCGGGTATGGCTACACCTTC
.,TRBV5-1,TRBD1,TRBJ1-6,CASSRHGQDDNSPLHF,TGCGCCAGCAGCCGGCATGGACAGGATGATAATTCACCCCTCCACTTT
once,TRBV25-1,TRBD2,TRBJ2-7,CASKLAGAGEQYF,TGTGCCAGCAAATTAGCGGGGGCTGGCGAGCAGTACTTC
.,TRBV7-2,TRBD2,TRBJ2-3,CASSLEANGAGATDTQYF,TGTGCCAGCAGCTTAGAAGCCAACGGAGCGGGGGCCACAGATACGCAGTATTTT
.,TRBV6-5,TRBD1,TRBJ2-3,CASSRQGADTQYF,TGTGCCAGCAGTCGACAGGGGGCGGATACGCAGTATTTT
.,TRBV7-2,TRBD1,TRBJ2-3,CASSLGQGTDTQYF,TGTGCCAGCAGCTTGGGACAGGGCACAGATACGCAGTATTTT
.,TRBV5-5,.,TRBJ2-7,CASSLEGEAIFYEQYF,TGTGCCAGCAGCTTGGAGGGAGAAGCGATCTTCTACGAGCAGTACTTC
.,TRBV9,TRBD1,TRBJ2-7,CASSVGGDRDRYEQYF,TGTGCCAGCAGCGTAGGTGGGGACAGGGATCGGTACGAGCAGTACTTC
.,TRBV7-8,.,TRBJ2-1,CASSLDIGATPISSYNEQFF,TGTGCCAGCAGCTTAGATATTGGGGCAACCCCTATTAGCTCCTACAATGAGCAGTTCTTC
.,TRBV7-9,.,TRBJ2-3,CASSPEGYPGADTQYF,TGTGCCAGCAGCCCAGAGGGCTATCCGGGGGCAGATACGCAGTATTTT
.,TRBV6-1,.,TRBJ1-2,CASSLNEANYGYTF,TGTGCCAGCAGTCTCAACGAAGCTAACTATGGCTACACCTTC
.,TRBV4-1,.,TRBJ2-4,CASSRRGWVNIQYF,TGCGCCAGCAGCCGGCGGGGTTGGGTTAACATTCAGTACTTC
.,TRBV28,.,TRBJ1-4,CASSFSGASNEKLFF,TGTGCCAGCAGTTTCTCCGGAGCCTCTAATGAAAAACTGTTTTTT
.,TRBV7-9,TRBD2,TRBJ2-7,CASSLALAGVPEQYF,TGTGCCAGCAGCTTAGCACTAGCGGGGGTACCCGAGCAGTACTTC
.,TRBV30,TRBD1,TRBJ2-1,CAWNLYSDRGSYNEQFF,TGTGCCTGGAACTTGTATTCGGACAGGGGCTCCTACAATGAGCAGTTCTTC
.,TRBV6-5,.,TRBJ1-1,CASSYGRGTEAFF,TGTGCCAGCAGTTATGGAAGGGGTACTGAAGCTTTCTTT
.,TRBV5-1,.,TRBJ2-2,CASSLYTGELFF,TGCGCCAGCAGCTTGTACACCGGGGAGCTGTTTTTT
.,TRBV21-1,.,TRBJ2-3,CASSKSGTHTHTDTQYF,TGTGCCAGCAGCAAATCAGGGACCCACACCCACACAGATACGCAGTATTTT
.,TRBV13,.,TRBJ2-5,CASSLGRQSLYQETQYF,TGTGCCAGCAGCTTAGGACGACAGAGCCTGTACCAAGAGACCCAGTACTTC
.,TRBV19,.,TRBJ2-7,CASSQGGFGLRGEQYF,TGTGCCAGTAGCCAAGGAGGGTTCGGGTTACGCGGGGAGCAGTACTTC
.,TRBV4-2,.,TRBJ2-2,CASSQGFPGELFF,TGTGCCAGCAGCCAAGGGTTTCCCGGGGAGCTGTTTTTT
once,TRBV5-1,.,TRBJ2-2,CASSLGGGPGELFF,TGCGCCAGCAGCTTGGGCGGGGGCCCCGGGGAGCTGTTTTTT
.,TRBV9,.,TRBJ2-1,CASSHSSGGYEQFF,TGTGCCAGCAGCCACTCGTCCGGGGGCTATGAGCAGTTCTTC
.,TRBV19,.,TRBJ2-3,CASSIFTSREGTDTQYF,TGTGCCAGTAGTATTTTCACTAGCAGGGAGGGCACAGATACGCAGTATTTT
.,TRBV9,TRBD1,TRBJ1-1,CASSGGQTNTEAFF,TGTGCCAGCAGCGGGGGACAGACGAACACTGAAGCTTTCTTT
.,TRBV7-6,.,TRBJ2-3,CASSLALTEAQYF,TGTGCCAGCAGCTTAGCGCTGACGGAAGCGCAGTATTTT